This T cell receptor (beta chain) came from a study of blood T cell repertoires in COVID-19. The assay was immunoSEQ multiplex PCR, and TCRdb's table has in-frame clones only and misses some. This sample yields roughly 71,000 clones, of which around 90% are seen a single time; approximately 29% belongs to the top ten. This CDR3 region has 14 residues. Germline assignment: CDR1 SGDLS and CDR2 YYNGEE. The V end was cut by 0 bases, the J end by 4 bases, with 10 bases between. The TCR was taken from a man aged 50 or older with acute or convalescent COVID-19. Sequenced sample: peripheral blood. J is TRBJ1-1 and V is TRBV9; a weak D match, TRBD1 (6 bases). CDR3 sequence (DNA): TGTGCCAGCAGCGTAGAGGTAGGGGGCACTGAAGCTTTCTTT. Translating gives CASSVEVGGTEAFF.